These T cell receptor beta chains were read from a single sample in a study of CD8 T cells in Susac syndrome. TCRdb fed the immunoSEQ multiplex PCR reads into MiXCR, producing one record per CDR3 protein. The table records roughly 190,000 distinct CDR3 sequences, approximately 95% of them present only once. The sample was CD8+ T cells from PBMCs. All receptors derive from a human donor with Susac syndrome. CDR3s include the opening cysteine and the closing phenylalanine or tryptophan. The D gene is left open where the match is weak. Only part of the rows carry a size: once, few, many, or a class if the clone is expanded.

.,TRBJ1-2,TRBV25-1,.,CASSGQLLTF,TGTGCCAGCAGTGGACAGCTTCTCACCTTC
.,TRBJ2-7,TRBV14,.,CASSQGRIQGRPSYEQYF,TGTGCCAGCAGCCAAGGTCGGATTCAAGGACGGCCCTCCTACGAGCAGTACTTC
TRBD2,TRBJ2-2,TRBV28,.,CASSSILAGGYTGELFF,TGTGCCAGCAGTTCAATCCTAGCGGGAGGGTACACCGGGGAGCTGTTTTTT
.,TRBJ2-7,TRBV4-1,.,CASSQDREGQYEQYF,TGCGCCAGCAGCCAAGATCGCGAGGGACAATACGAGCAGTACTTC
TRBD1,TRBJ2-7,TRBV20-1,.,CSARGQGTAYEQYF,TGCAGTGCTAGGGGACAAGGGACAGCCTACGAGCAGTACTTC
.,TRBJ1-1,TRBV2,.,CASSESQTGAFF,TGTGCCAGCAGTGAAAGTCAGACGGGAGCTTTCTTT
.,TRBJ1-2,TRBV14,.,CASSQFTGIYGYTF,TGTGCCAGCAGCCAATTTACAGGGATCTATGGCTACACCTTC
.,TRBJ1-4,TRBV5-1,.,CASSFGSPPADLFF,TGCGCCAGCAGCTTTGGCTCCCCACCAGCAGACTTGTTTTTT
.,TRBJ1-2,TRBV11-2,.,CASSLVVGNYGYTF,TGTGCCAGCAGCTTAGTAGTCGGAAACTATGGCTACACCTTC
.,TRBJ2-2,TRBV9,.,CASSPEGVGELFF,TGTGCCAGCAGCCCAGAGGGAGTCGGGGAGCTGTTTTTT
TRBD2,TRBJ2-3,TRBV9,.,CASNLAGVSSDTQYF,TGTGCCAGCAACCTAGCGGGAGTCTCCTCAGATACGCAGTATTTT
.,TRBJ1-5,TRBV5-1,.,CASSLEGQPQHF,TGTGCCAGCAGCTTAGAAGGTCAGCCCCAGCATTTT
.,TRBJ1-2,TRBV25-1,.,CASSEFGYDYGYTF,TGTGCCAGCAGTGAATTTGGGTATGACTATGGCTACACCTTC
TRBD1,TRBJ1-4,TRBV25-1,.,CASSWDSNNEKLFF,TGTGCCAGCAGTTGGGACAGTAACAATGAAAAACTTTTTTTT
.,TRBJ2-1,TRBV28,once,CASSLDGRHEQFF,TGTGCCAGCAGTTTGGACGGACGGCATGAGCAGTTCTTC
TRBD1,TRBJ2-5,TRBV7-9,.,CASSHRTGEETQYF,TGTGCCAGCAGCCACAGGACAGGGGAGGAGACCCAGTACTTC
.,TRBJ2-7,TRBV12-3/TRBV12-4,.,CASSFFRDEQYF,TGTGCCAGCAGTTTTTTCCGGGATGAGCAGTACTTC
.,TRBJ2-7,TRBV20-1,.,CSARDQVALRQPGLRDHEQYF,TGCAGTGCTAGAGATCAAGTGGCCCTCAGGCAACCGGGGCTACGCGACCACGAGCAGTACTTC
.,TRBJ1-1,TRBV29-1,once,CSVPQGTEAFF,TGCAGCGTTCCTCAGGGCACTGAAGCTTTCTTT
TRBD2,TRBJ2-2,TRBV29-1,.,CSVEYREGRTGELFF,TGCAGCGTTGAATACCGGGAGGGCCGAACCGGGGAGCTGTTTTTT
TRBD1,TRBJ1-2,TRBV15,.,CATSGGQGRSYTF,TGTGCCACCAGCGGAGGACAGGGACGGAGCTACACCTTC
.,TRBJ2-3,TRBV5-6,.,CASSQGYDTQYF,TGTGCCAGCAGCCAGGGATACGATACGCAGTATTTT
.,TRBJ1-2,TRBV10-2,.,CASSEGYTENYGYTF,TGCGCCAGCAGTGAGGGGTACACCGAAAACTATGGCTACACCTTC
TRBD1,TRBJ1-1,TRBV19,.,CASSPGQMNTEAFF,TGTGCCAGTAGTCCGGGACAGATGAACACTGAAGCTTTCTTT
.,TRBJ2-1,TRBV20-1,.,CSAIPDYNEQFF,TGCAGTGCTATCCCCGATTACAATGAGCAGTTCTTC
TRBD1,TRBJ2-6,TRBV6-1,.,CASRGTGGDGANVLTF,TGTGCCAGCAGGGGGACAGGGGGCGATGGGGCCAACGTCCTGACTTTC
TRBD2,TRBJ2-5,TRBV5-1,.,CASSLVLAGASYQETQYF,TGCGCCAGCAGCTTGGTCCTAGCGGGGGCCTCGTACCAAGAGACCCAGTACTTC
.,TRBJ1-5,TRBV5-1,.,CASRTSNQPQHF,TGCGCCAGCAGAACCTCCAATCAGCCCCAGCATTTT
.,TRBJ2-7,TRBV19,once,CASSPRDSGGSYEQYF,TGTGCCAGTAGTCCGCGGGACAGCGGAGGTTCGTACGAGCAGTACTTC
TRBD1,TRBJ2-7,TRBV30,.,CACYDFKTGAVEQYF,TGTGCCTGCTATGATTTCAAGACAGGGGCTGTCGAGCAGTACTTC
TRBD2,TRBJ2-1,TRBV27,.,CASSPTSGRNNEQFF,TGTGCCAGCAGCCCTACTAGCGGGAGAAACAATGAGCAGTTCTTC
.,TRBJ2-7,TRBV20-1,.,CSASPGPSYEQYF,TGCAGTGCTTCACCGGGACCGTCCTACGAGCAGTACTTC
TRBD1,TRBJ1-1,TRBV5-1,.,CASSSGGGTEAFF,TGCGCCAGCAGCTCAGGGGGAGGCACTGAAGCTTTCTTT
TRBD2,TRBJ2-1,TRBV5-6,.,CASSLAIAGYNEQFF,TGTGCCAGCAGCCTCGCGATAGCGGGGTACAATGAGCAGTTCTTC
.,TRBJ2-7,TRBV15,.,CATSRTDYEQYF,TGTGCCACCAGCAGGACAGACTACGAGCAGTACTTC
.,TRBJ2-7,TRBV20-1,.,CSARGLGGRIQNEQYF,TGCAGTGCTAGGGGTTTAGGGGGGCGCATACAAAACGAGCAGTACTTC
.,TRBJ2-5,TRBV6-2/TRBV6-3,.,CASSLFAGIETQYF,TGTGCCAGCAGTCTTTTCGCGGGAATAGAGACCCAGTACTTC
.,TRBJ2-7,TRBV11-1,.,CASSFYGGPASYEQYF,TGTGCCAGCAGCTTCTATGGGGGGCCAGCCTCCTACGAGCAGTACTTC
TRBD2,TRBJ2-1,TRBV28,.,CASSLKTSGRKKNEQFF,TGTGCCAGCAGTTTAAAAACTAGCGGGAGGAAGAAGAATGAGCAGTTCTTC
.,TRBJ2-7,TRBV18,.,CASSPEEGGYEQYF,TGTGCCAGCTCACCGGAGGAAGGGGGGTACGAGCAGTACTTC